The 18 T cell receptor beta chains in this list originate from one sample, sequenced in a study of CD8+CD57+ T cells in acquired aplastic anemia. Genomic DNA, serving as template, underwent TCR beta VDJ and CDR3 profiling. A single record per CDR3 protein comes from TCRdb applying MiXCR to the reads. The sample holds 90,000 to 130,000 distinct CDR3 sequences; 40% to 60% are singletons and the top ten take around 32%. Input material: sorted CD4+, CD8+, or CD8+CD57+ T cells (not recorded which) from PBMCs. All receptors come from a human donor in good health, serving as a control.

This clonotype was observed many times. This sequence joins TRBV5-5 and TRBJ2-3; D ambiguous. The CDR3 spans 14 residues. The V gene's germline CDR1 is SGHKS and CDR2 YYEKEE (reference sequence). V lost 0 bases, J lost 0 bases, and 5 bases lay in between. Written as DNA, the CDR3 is TGTGCCAGCAGCTTGGCAGCTAGCACAGATACGCAGTATTTT. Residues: CASSLAASTDTQYF.

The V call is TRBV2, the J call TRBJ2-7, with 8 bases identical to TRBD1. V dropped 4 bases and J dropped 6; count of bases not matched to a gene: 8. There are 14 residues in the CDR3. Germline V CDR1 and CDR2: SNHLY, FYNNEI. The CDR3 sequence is CASSGQGMGGEQYF. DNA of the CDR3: TGTGCCAGCAGTGGACAGGGGATGGGTGGCGAGCAGTACTTC. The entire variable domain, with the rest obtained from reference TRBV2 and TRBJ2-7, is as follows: EPEVTQTPSHQVTQMGQEVILRCVPISNHLYFYWYRQILGQKVEFLVSFYNNEISEKSEIFDDQFSVERPDGSNFTLKIRSTKLEDSAMYFCASSGQGMGGEQYFGPGTRLTVT.

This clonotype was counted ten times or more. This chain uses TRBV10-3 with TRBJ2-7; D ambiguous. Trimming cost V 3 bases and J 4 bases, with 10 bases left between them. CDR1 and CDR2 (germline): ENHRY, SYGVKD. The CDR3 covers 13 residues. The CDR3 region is CAISDGRSYEQYF. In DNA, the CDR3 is TGTGCCATCAGTGATGGCAGGAGTTACGAGCAGTACTTC.

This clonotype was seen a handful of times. CDR3 sequence: CASNPGGENTEAFF. CDR3 nucleotide sequence: TGTGCCAGTAACCCGGGAGGCGAGAACACTGAAGCTTTCTTT. The chain carries TRBV19 and TRBJ1-1; D unresolved. There are 14 residues in the CDR3. CDR1 and CDR2 (germline): LNHDA, SQIVND (reference sequence). The V end was cut by 7 bases, the J end by 1 base, with 13 bases between.

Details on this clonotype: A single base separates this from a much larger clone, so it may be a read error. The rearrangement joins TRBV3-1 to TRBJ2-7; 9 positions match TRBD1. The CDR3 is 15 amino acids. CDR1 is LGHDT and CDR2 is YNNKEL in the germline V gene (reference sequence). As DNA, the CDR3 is TGTGCCAGCGGCCAAACCGGGACAGGGCCCTACGAGCAGTACTTC. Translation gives CASGQTGTGPYEQYF.

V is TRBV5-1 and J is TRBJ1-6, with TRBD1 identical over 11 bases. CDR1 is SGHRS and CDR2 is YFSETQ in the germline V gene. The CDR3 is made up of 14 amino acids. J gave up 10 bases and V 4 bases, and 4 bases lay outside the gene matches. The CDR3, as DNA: TGCGCCAGCAGCGAGGACAGGGGGCTATCACCCCTCCACTTT. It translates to CASSEDRGLSPLHF.

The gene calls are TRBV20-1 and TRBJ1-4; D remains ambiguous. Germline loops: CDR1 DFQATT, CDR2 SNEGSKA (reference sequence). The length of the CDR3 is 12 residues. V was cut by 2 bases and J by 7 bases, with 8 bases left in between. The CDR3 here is CSARLGGEKLFF. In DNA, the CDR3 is TGCAGTGCTAGACTGGGTGGTGAAAAACTGTTTTTT.

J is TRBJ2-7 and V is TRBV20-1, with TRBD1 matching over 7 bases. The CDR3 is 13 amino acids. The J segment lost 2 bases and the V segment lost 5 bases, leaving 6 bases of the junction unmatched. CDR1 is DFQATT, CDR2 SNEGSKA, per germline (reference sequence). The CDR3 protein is CSASGTATYEQYF. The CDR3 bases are TGCAGTGCTTCCGGGACAGCGACCTACGAGCAGTACTTC.

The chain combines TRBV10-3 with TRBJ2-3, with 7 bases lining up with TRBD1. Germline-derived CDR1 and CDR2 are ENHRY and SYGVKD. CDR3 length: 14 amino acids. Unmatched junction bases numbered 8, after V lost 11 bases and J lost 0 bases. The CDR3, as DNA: TGTGCCGCCGGGACAGAGATTAGCACAGATACGCAGTATTTT. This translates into CAAGTEISTDTQYF.

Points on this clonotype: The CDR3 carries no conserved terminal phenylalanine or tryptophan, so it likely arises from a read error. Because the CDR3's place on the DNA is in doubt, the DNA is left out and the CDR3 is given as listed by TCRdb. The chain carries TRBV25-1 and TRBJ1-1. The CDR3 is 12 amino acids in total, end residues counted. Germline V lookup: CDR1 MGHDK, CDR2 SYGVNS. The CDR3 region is CASSEGFAEALS.

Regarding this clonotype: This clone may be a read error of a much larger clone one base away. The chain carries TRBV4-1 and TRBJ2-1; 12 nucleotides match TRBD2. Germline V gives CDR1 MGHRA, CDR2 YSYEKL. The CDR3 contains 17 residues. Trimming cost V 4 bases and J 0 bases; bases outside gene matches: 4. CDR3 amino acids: CASSLLAGGTSYNEQFF. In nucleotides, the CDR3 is TGCGCCAGCAGCCTACTAGCGGGGGGAACCTCCTACAATGAGCAGTTCTTC.

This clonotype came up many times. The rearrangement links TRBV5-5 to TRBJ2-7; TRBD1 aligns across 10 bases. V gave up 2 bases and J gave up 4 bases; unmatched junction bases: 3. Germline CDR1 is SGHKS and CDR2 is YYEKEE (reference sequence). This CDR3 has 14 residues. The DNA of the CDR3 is TGTGCCAGCAGCTTCTCGGGACAGGGGTACGAGCAGTACTTC. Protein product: CASSFSGQGYEQYF.

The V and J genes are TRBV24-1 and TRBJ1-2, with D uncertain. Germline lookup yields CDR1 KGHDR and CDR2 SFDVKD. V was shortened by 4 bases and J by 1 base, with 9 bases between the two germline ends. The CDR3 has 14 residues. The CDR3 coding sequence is TGTGCCACCAGTGACCCGACTTATAACTATGGCTACACCTTC. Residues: CATSDPTYNYGYTF.

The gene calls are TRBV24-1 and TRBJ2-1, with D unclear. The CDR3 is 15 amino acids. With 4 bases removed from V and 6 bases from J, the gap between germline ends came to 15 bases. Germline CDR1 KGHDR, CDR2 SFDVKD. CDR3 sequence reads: CATSDPSSQANEQFF. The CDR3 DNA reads TGTGCCACCAGTGACCCAAGCTCCCAGGCCAATGAGCAGTTCTTC.

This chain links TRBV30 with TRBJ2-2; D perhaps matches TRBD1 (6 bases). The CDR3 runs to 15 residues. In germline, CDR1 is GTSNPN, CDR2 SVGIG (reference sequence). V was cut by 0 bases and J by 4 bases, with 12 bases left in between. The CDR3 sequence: CAWSVNRVVTGELFF. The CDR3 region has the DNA TGTGCCTGGAGTGTAAACAGGGTGGTCACCGGGGAGCTGTTTTTT.

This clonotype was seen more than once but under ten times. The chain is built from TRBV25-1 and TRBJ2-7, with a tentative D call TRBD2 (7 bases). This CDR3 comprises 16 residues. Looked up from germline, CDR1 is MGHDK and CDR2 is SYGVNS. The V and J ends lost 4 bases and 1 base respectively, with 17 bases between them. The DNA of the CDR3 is TGTGCCAGCAGTGGGGGGGGCAGGGTGAAGTCCTACGAGCAGTACTTC. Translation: CASSGGGRVKSYEQYF.

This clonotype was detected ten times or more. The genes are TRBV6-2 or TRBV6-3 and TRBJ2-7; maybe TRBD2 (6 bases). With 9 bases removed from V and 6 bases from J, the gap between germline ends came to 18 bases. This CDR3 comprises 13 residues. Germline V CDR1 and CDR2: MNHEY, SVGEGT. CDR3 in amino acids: CASTPSGDREQYF. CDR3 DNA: TGTGCCAGTACCCCGTCGGGGGATCGCGAGCAGTACTTC.

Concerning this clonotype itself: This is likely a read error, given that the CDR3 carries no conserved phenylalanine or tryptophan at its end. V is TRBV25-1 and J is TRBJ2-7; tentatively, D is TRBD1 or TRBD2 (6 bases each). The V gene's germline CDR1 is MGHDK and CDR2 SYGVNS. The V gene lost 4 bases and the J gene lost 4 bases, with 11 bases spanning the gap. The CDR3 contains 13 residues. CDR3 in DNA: TGTGCCAGCAGTGGGGGGGCCGGTTACGAGCAGTACCTC. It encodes CASSGGAGYEQYL.